One and the same sample provided the 23 T cell receptor beta chains below, sequenced in a study of blood T cell repertoires in COVID-19. The table came from immunoSEQ multiplex PCR; TCRdb's copy has only in-frame clones and leaves some out. Of 50,000 to 65,000 clones in the sample, just under 95% were seen once. Material: peripheral blood. These TCRs come from a human donor in a cohort sampled during active COVID-19.

This chain connects TRBV2 to TRBJ1-6; possibly TRBD1 for D (6 bases). Germline V gene lookup returns CDR1 SNHLY and CDR2 FYNNEI. The CDR3 is 17 residues long. Trimming removed 5 bases from V and 0 bases from J, with 14 bases in between. The CDR3 reads CASSLGTPSSYNSPLHF. The CDR3 bases are TGTGCCAGCAGTCTTGGGACACCGAGCTCCTATAATTCACCCCTCCACTTT.

This chain links TRBV6-5 with TRBJ2-1; D gene uncertain. Trimming removed 5 bases at V and 3 bases at J, with 5 bases between. Per germline, CDR1 MNHEY and CDR2 SVGAGI. The CDR3 totals 12 residues. In DNA form, the CDR3 reads TGTGCCAGCAGTCCAAACTACAATGAGCAGTTCTTC. As protein: CASSPNYNEQFF.

The rearrangement joins TRBV24-1 to TRBJ2-3; D is unresolved. This CDR3 contains 14 residues. V lost 0 bases and J lost 4, with 7 bases in between. The germline V gene encodes CDR1 KGHDR and CDR2 SFDVKD. The DNA of the CDR3 is TGTGCCACCAGTGATTTGCTTCGGGCAGATACGCAGTATTTT. Translating gives CATSDLLRADTQYF.

The gene calls are TRBV19 and TRBJ2-1, with D unclear. The germline V gene encodes CDR1 LNHDA and CDR2 SQIVND (reference sequence). Trimming removed 1 base from V and 7 bases from J, with 17 bases in between. This CDR3 comprises 16 residues. CDR3 protein: CASSIGRLPNYNEQFF. Written as DNA, the CDR3 is TGTGCCAGTAGTATAGGGCGGCTACCGAATTATAATGAGCAGTTCTTC.

The chain combines TRBV7-2 with TRBJ2-3; 7 bases map to TRBD2. The CDR3 totals 16 residues. Looked up from germline, CDR1 is SGHTA and CDR2 is FQGNSA. V shed 2 bases and J 4 bases; nucleotides not matched to a gene: 9. CDR3 residues: CASSLNPGGRADTQYF. DNA of the CDR3: TGTGCCAGCAGCTTAAACCCGGGCGGGAGAGCAGATACGCAGTATTTT.

The rearrangement joins TRBV18 to TRBJ2-7; D is unresolved. Germline-derived CDR1 and CDR2 are KGHSH and LQKENI. V was pared by 2 bases and J by 3 bases, with 8 bases between. The CDR3 has 13 residues. CDR3 in amino acids: CASSPGPIYEQYF. The DNA for the CDR3 is TGTGCCAGCTCACCAGGGCCCATCTACGAGCAGTACTTC.

The rearrangement uses TRBV12-3 or TRBV12-4 and TRBJ2-2; D not certain. V lost 3 bases, J lost 4 bases, and 3 bases lay in between. This CDR3 region has 12 residues. In DNA, the CDR3 is TGTGCCAGCAGTTTCGGCACCGGGGAGCTGTTTTTT. Residues: CASSFGTGELFF.

The count of this clone is one. This chain links TRBV29-1 with TRBJ2-3, with D possibly matching TRBD2 (5 bases). The ends were cut back, 1 base at V and 7 bases at J, with 12 bases in the middle. Germline CDR1 reads SQVTM; CDR2 reads ANQGSEA. The CDR3 spans 13 residues. DNA for the CDR3: TGCAGCGTTGAAGGGGTAGGAGGCTATACGCAGTATTTT. Translated, it gives CSVEGVGGYTQYF.

The rearrangement uses TRBV3-1 (or the pseudogene TRBV3-2) and TRBJ1-2, with D possibly TRBD1 on 5 matching bases. V lost 1 base and J 7 bases, leaving 10 bases between the germline ends. CDR3 length: 13 residues. CDR1 is LGHDT, CDR2 YNNKEL, per germline (reference sequence). CDR3: CASSQGGRVGYTF. In DNA, the CDR3 is TGTGCCAGCAGCCAAGGGGGGAGGGTTGGCTACACCTTC.

The V call is TRBV28, the J call TRBJ1-4; possible D gene TRBD1, 5 bases. Germline CDR1 is MDHEN and CDR2 is SYDVKM. V lost 8 bases and J 6 bases, leaving 10 bases between the germline ends. This CDR3 has 12 amino acids. The CDR3 coding sequence is TGTGCCAGCGGAAGGGGTTATGAAAAACTGTTTTTT. Translating it yields CASGRGYEKLFF. The full variable domain, completed using reference TRBV28 and TRBJ1-4, is DVKVTQSSRYLVKRTGEKVFLECVQDMDHENMFWYRQDPGLGLRLIYFSYDVKMKEKGDIPEGYSVSREKKERFSLILESASTNQTSMYLCASGRGYEKLFFGSGTQLSVL.

This clone was seen just once. The J gene is TRBJ2-7, the V gene TRBV14; TRBD2 aligns across 7 bases. V was clipped by 1 base and J by 5 bases; unmatched bases: 5. Per the germline V gene, CDR1 is SGHDN and CDR2 is FVKESK. The length of the CDR3 is 14 residues. The CDR3 region is CASSQGDYPNEQYF. Written as DNA, the CDR3 is TGTGCCAGCAGCCAAGGGGACTACCCTAACGAGCAGTACTTC.

The CDR3 DNA follows: TGCGCCAGCAGCCCCCGGGTCTTTACAGATACGCAGTATTTT. This gives the protein CASSPRVFTDTQYF. The rearrangement uses TRBV5-1 and TRBJ2-3, with D uncertain. The V end was cut by 4 bases, the J end by 3 bases, with 12 bases between. Germline CDR1 and CDR2: SGHRS and YFSETQ. This CDR3 has 14 residues.

This chain links TRBV21-1 with TRBJ2-7; no DNA check was done on the table's D call, TRBD1. TRBV21-1 counts as a pseudogene. The CDR3 totals 16 residues. The CDR3 DNA reads as TGTGCCAGCATTTCTCCCCGGGACAGAACTTCCTACGAGCAGTACTTC. Protein product: CASISPRDRTSYEQYF.

The rearrangement uses TRBV2 and TRBJ2-1; 11 bases fit TRBD2. The CDR3 contains 15 residues. Germline values: CDR1 SNHLY, CDR2 FYNNEI. The V segment lost 6 bases and the J segment 7 bases; nucleotides outside the gene matches: 8. In DNA form, the CDR3 reads TGTGCCAGCAGCCAACTAGCGGGAGTCCGGAATGAGCAGTTCTTC. As protein: CASSQLAGVRNEQFF.

The genes are TRBV6-1 and TRBJ1-5; D remains ambiguous. This CDR3 region has 16 residues. The germline V gene encodes CDR1 MNHNS and CDR2 SASEGT. Between the trimmed V and J ends, which lost 2 bases and 7 bases, there was a span of 18 bases. The CDR3 region is CASSETGRGLGQPQHF. The CDR3 nucleotides read TGTGCCAGCAGTGAAACTGGAAGAGGGCTCGGGCAGCCCCAGCATTTT.

The chain links TRBV5-4 to TRBJ2-5; tentative D call: TRBD2 (5 bases). In germline, CDR1 is SGHNT, CDR2 YYREEE (reference sequence). Trimming took 2 bases from V and 9 from J, leaving 14 bases between them. This CDR3 comprises 13 residues. The CDR3 sequence is CASSFTGSEAQYF. The CDR3, as DNA: TGTGCCAGCAGCTTCACGGGGAGCGAAGCCCAGTACTTC.

The gene calls are TRBV7-9 and TRBJ2-7; TRBD1 aligns across 7 bases. Trimming cost V 3 bases and J 0 bases; bases outside gene matches: 8. Germline loops: CDR1 SEHNR, CDR2 FQNEAQ (reference sequence). The CDR3 sequence is 16 residues long. CDR3 coding DNA: TGTGCCAGCAGCTTCGACAGGGTATGGGCCTCCTACGAGCAGTACTTC. Translating gives CASSFDRVWASYEQYF.

CDR3 bases: TGTGCCAGCAGAGACAGGGGTGAGCAGTTCTTC. Protein sequence: CASRDRGEQFF. V and J are TRBV2 and TRBJ2-1, with 8 nucleotides matching TRBD1. CDR3 length equals 11 residues. CDR1 and CDR2 from the germline V gene are SNHLY and FYNNEI. J was trimmed by 9 bases and V by 6 bases; bases with no gene match: 1.

The chain recombines TRBV9 with TRBJ2-3, with a tentative D call TRBD1 (7 bases). The CDR3 totals 16 residues. Germline V gene sequence: CDR1 SGDLS, CDR2 YYNGEE. Trimming shortened V by 4 bases and J by 7 bases, and 22 bases separated the two germline ends. As DNA, the CDR3 is TGTGCCAGCAGCCCAGTAGGAACCAGGGGGGTTTATACGCAGTATTTT. Translated: CASSPVGTRGVYTQYF.

The chain employs TRBV7-2 and TRBJ1-2; D possibly corresponds to TRBD1 (5 bases). With 5 bases removed from V and 6 bases from J, the gap between germline ends came to 19 bases. Germline values: CDR1 SGHTA, CDR2 FQGNSA. There are 15 residues in the CDR3. CDR3 nucleotides: TGTGCCAGCAGCCCAAATGGGGCTACGGGTCATGGCTACACCTTC. It encodes CASSPNGATGHGYTF.

This chain connects TRBV19 to TRBJ1-6; the match to TRBD1 covers 10 bases. The V gene end was trimmed by 0 bases and the J gene end by 7 bases; junction bases not matched to a gene: 15. The CDR3 is 20 residues long. Germline V gene data show CDR1 as LNHDA and CDR2 as SQIVND (reference sequence). The CDR3 nucleotides read TGTGCCAGTAGTATAGATCTGGACAGGGGGTCACGTCTAAGGAATTCACCCCTCCACTTT. It codes for CASSIDLDRGSRLRNSPLHF.

A note on this clone: The junction differs from germline at one of its ends, possibly a read error. The genes are TRBV7-7 and TRBJ2-6; D is tentatively TRBD1 or TRBD2 (5 bases each). CDR3 size: 16 residues. The germline V gene encodes CDR1 SSHAT and CDR2 FNYEAQ (reference sequence). The CDR3 here is CASSLGAGAGANVLTF. The CDR3 nucleotides are TGTGCTAGCAGCTTAGGGGCGGGTGCTGGGGCCAACGTCCTGACTTTC.

This rearrangement joins TRBV11-2 to TRBJ1-6, with no clear D. The CDR3 loop spans 15 amino acids. Germline V gives CDR1 SGHAT, CDR2 FQNNGV. V lost 1 base to trimming and J lost 7 bases, with 11 bases between them. The CDR3 nucleotides read TGTGCCAGCAGCTTAGGACTCCTGGAGAATTCACCCCTCCACTTT. It translates to CASSLGLLENSPLHF. Based on the CDR3 plus reference TRBV11-2 and TRBJ1-6, the full variable domain is EAGVAQSPRYKIIEKRQSVAFWCNPISGHATLYWYQQILGQGPKLLIQFQNNGVVDDSQLPKDRFSAERLKGVDSTLKIQPAKLEDSAVYLCASSLGLLENSPLHFGNGTRLTVT.